These T cell receptor beta chains were read from a single sample in a study of response to subunit inactivated influenza vaccine. TCRdb reprocessed the RT-PCR reads via MiXCR and lists one record per CDR3 protein. The sample yields 450,000 to 550,000 distinct CDR3 sequences, less than 30% seen once. The sample consisted of CD4+ T cells sorted from PBMCs, taken 5 days after vaccination. The receptors were gathered from a man aged 45-60 years who received an inactivated influenza vaccine. Both conserved end residues are part of each CDR3. D genes are given only for firm matches. Clone size is given for some rows only: seen once, a few or many times, or a class if the clone is expanded.

J	D	V	size	CDR3	DNA
TRBJ2-5	NA	TRBV7-2	few	CASSGTGFKTQYF	TGTGCCAGCAGCGGAACAGGGTTTAAGACCCAGTACTTC
TRBJ1-1	TRBD1	TRBV9	few	CASSVGDRLATEAFF	TGTGCCAGCAGCGTTGGGGACAGGCTAGCTACTGAAGCTTTCTTT
TRBJ2-3	NA	TRBV7-2	once	CASSTYTGPDTQYF	TGTGCCAGCAGCACATACACAGGGCCAGATACGCAGTATTTT
TRBJ2-5	NA	TRBV20-1	many	CRPGAGQQETQYF	TGCAGGCCCGGGGCAGGGCAACAAGAGACCCAGTACTTC
TRBJ1-3	NA	TRBV5-1	NA	CASGDHSSGNTIYF	TGCGCCAGCGGGGACCACAGCTCTGGAAACACCATATATTTT
TRBJ2-7	TRBD1	TRBV20-1	NA	CSARDRDSTYEQYF	TGCAGTGCTAGAGATCGGGACAGTACCTACGAGCAGTACTTC
TRBJ2-2	TRBD2	TRBV6-1	few	CASSPLTGGPTGELFF	TGTGCCAGCAGTCCCCTGACGGGAGGGCCTACCGGGGAGCTGTTTTTT
TRBJ1-2	TRBD1	TRBV4-2	few	CASSQVAQGEGYTF	TGTGCCAGCAGCCAAGTAGCCCAGGGGGAAGGCTACACCTTC
TRBJ1-1	NA	TRBV6-5	NA	CASSYSNRARVAFF	TGTGCCAGCAGTTACTCGAACAGGGCGAGGGTAGCTTTCTTT
TRBJ2-3	TRBD1	TRBV12-3/TRBV12-4	many	CASSFGQGNTDTQYF	TGTGCCAGCAGTTTCGGACAGGGGAACACAGATACGCAGTATTTT
TRBJ2-5	NA	TRBV5-6	many	CASSNRVGETQYF	TGTGCCAGCAGCAACAGGGTCGGCGAGACCCAGTACTTC
TRBJ2-2	TRBD2	TRBV12-3/TRBV12-4	few	CASRRNGRARGGELFF	TGTGCCAGCAGACGAAATGGGAGGGCCCGAGGCGGGGAGCTGTTTTTT
TRBJ2-1	NA	TRBV29-1	few	CSVEAFSYNEQFF	TGCAGCGTTGAAGCATTCTCCTACAATGAGCAGTTCTTC
TRBJ2-4	NA	TRBV24-1	few	CATSGQEGIQYF	TGTGCCACCAGTGGTCAGGAGGGGATTCAGTACTTC
TRBJ2-3	TRBD2	TRBV7-2	once	CASRLASGSADTQYF	TGTGCCAGCAGACTTGCTAGCGGGAGTGCAGATACGCAGTATTTT
TRBJ2-2	TRBD2	TRBV5-4	NA	CASSLAGRGITGELFF	TGTGCCAGCAGCTTGGCTGGGAGGGGAATCACCGGGGAGCTGTTTTTT
TRBJ1-4	TRBD1	TRBV10-3	NA	CAISRQGSGSNEKLFF	TGTGCCATCAGTCGACAGGGGAGTGGGTCTAATGAAAAACTGTTTTTT
TRBJ2-2	NA	TRBV6-5	few	CASSLTEHTGELFF	TGTGCCAGCAGTTTAACAGAGCACACCGGGGAGCTGTTTTTT
TRBJ2-1	NA	TRBV20-1	NA	CSARIPRPDSYNEQFF	TGCAGTGCTAGAATCCCCAGACCGGACTCCTACAATGAGCAGTTCTTC
TRBJ2-7	NA	TRBV7-2	few	CASSPGEREQYF	TGTGCCAGCAGCCCAGGGGAACGCGAGCAGTACTTC
TRBJ1-5	NA	TRBV20-1	NA	CSARDPQAGNQPQHF	TGCAGTGCTAGAGATCCCCAGGCAGGCAATCAGCCCCAGCATTTT
TRBJ2-1	NA	TRBV28	NA	CASVPHNRADNEQFF	TGTGCCAGCGTTCCACATAACAGGGCGGACAATGAGCAGTTCTTC
TRBJ2-2	NA	TRBV10-2	NA	CASGLGTGELFF	TGCGCCAGCGGACTGGGAACCGGGGAGCTGTTTTTT
TRBJ2-7	NA	TRBV5-8	few	CASKMDTDYEQYF	TGTGCCAGCAAGATGGACACAGACTACGAGCAGTACTTC
TRBJ2-5	TRBD1	TRBV6-5	few	CASSYYRGGETQYF	TGTGCCAGCAGTTACTACAGGGGCGGGGAGACCCAGTACTTC
TRBJ1-2	NA	TRBV20-1	many	CSASRDTNYGYTF	TGCAGTGCTAGCCGGGACACCAACTATGGCTACACCTTC
TRBJ2-7	NA	TRBV7-2	few	CASSLHLSSYEQYF	TGTGCCAGCAGCTTACATCTCAGCTCCTACGAGCAGTACTTC
TRBJ2-3	NA	TRBV20-1	few	CSARDLRGAASTDTQYF	TGCAGTGCTAGAGATCTTCGGGGAGCGGCAAGCACAGATACGCAGTATTTT
TRBJ2-7	NA	TRBV7-9	NA	CAPRGLNEQYF	TGTGCACCCAGAGGTCTGAACGAGCAGTACTTC
TRBJ2-3	TRBD2	TRBV11-2	NA	CASSLVLAGSPGTDTQYF	TGTGCCAGCAGCTTAGTACTAGCGGGGAGCCCTGGCACAGATACGCAGTATTTT
TRBJ2-7	TRBD1	TRBV28	few	CASKGQGHEQYF	TGTGCCAGCAAAGGACAGGGCCACGAGCAGTACTTC
TRBJ1-2	TRBD1	TRBV27	few	CASSFGQGNYGYTF	TGTGCCAGCAGTTTCGGACAGGGGAACTATGGCTACACCTTC
TRBJ2-5	TRBD2	TRBV5-1	NA	CASSLASGHQETQYF	TGCGCCAGCAGCTTGGCTAGCGGGCACCAAGAGACCCAGTACTTC